The 10 T cell receptor beta chains below all came from one sample that was sequenced in a study of T cell repertoires in cytomegalovirus infection. TCRdb reanalysed the reads using MiXCR and keeps one entry per CDR3 protein. This table has about 300,000 distinct CDR3 sequences, approximately 10% appearing once. Input material: PBMCs. These receptors all stem from a human donor in good health (CMV status not recorded). Some clones in this sample may be carry-over from other donors' samples.

The table lists this clonotype with many counts. V is TRBV29-1 and J is TRBJ1-1; 9 positions match TRBD1. Unmatched junction bases numbered 7, after V lost 7 bases and J lost 1 base. CDR3 length: 14 amino acids. Germline V gene sequence: CDR1 SQVTM, CDR2 ANQGSEA. The CDR3 spells CSAAPGQGNTEAFF. The CDR3 DNA sequence: TGCAGCGCCGCCCCGGGACAGGGGAACACTGAAGCTTTCTTT.

The rearrangement links TRBV5-1 to TRBJ2-3; TRBD2 aligns across 10 bases. CDR3 length equals 15 residues. Germline trimming cut 4 bases from V and 5 bases from J; bases unmatched to any gene: 7. Germline V lookup: CDR1 SGHRS, CDR2 YFSETQ. The CDR3 coding sequence is TGCGCCAGCAGCCTAGCGGGGGCCGGGGTAGATACGCAGTATTTT. Translating it yields CASSLAGAGVDTQYF. Together with reference TRBV5-1 and TRBJ2-3, the CDR3 gives the full variable domain: KAGVTQTPRYLIKTRGQQVTLSCSPISGHRSVSWYQQTPGQGLQFLFEYFSETQRNKGNFPGRFSGRQFSNSRSEMNVSTLELGDSALYLCASSLAGAGVDTQYFGPGTRLTVL.

There are many counts of this clonotype. This chain connects TRBV2 to TRBJ1-5; 8 bases match TRBD1. The CDR3 length is 14 residues. In germline, CDR1 is SNHLY, CDR2 FYNNEI. V lost 5 bases, J lost 6 bases, and 6 bases stayed unmatched. The CDR3 coding sequence is TGTGCCAGCAGTCCGGACAGGGTCGGTCAGCCCCAGCATTTT. It yields the protein CASSPDRVGQPQHF.

At least ten counts were recorded for this clonotype. This rearrangement joins TRBV7-9 to TRBJ2-3, with 11 bases that match TRBD2. There are 15 residues in the CDR3. J lost 7 bases, V lost 4 bases, and 7 bases had no gene match. Germline-derived CDR1 and CDR2 are SEHNR and FQNEAQ (reference sequence). The CDR3 DNA reads as TGTGCCAGCAGCTCTTTAGCGGGGGGGCCATATACGCAGTATTTT. This sequence encodes CASSSLAGGPYTQYF.

This clonotype was seen at least ten times. The chain combines TRBV7-2 with TRBJ2-2; the D is unclear. V was pared by 1 base and J by 5 bases, with 11 bases between. CDR1 and CDR2 (germline): SGHTA, FQGNSA. The CDR3 has 15 residues. CDR3 coding DNA: TGTGCCAGCAGCTTAGTCGGTCTCGGGACCGGGGAGCTGTTTTTT. As protein: CASSLVGLGTGELFF.

The table lists this clonotype with a few counts. The V call is TRBV20-1, the J call TRBJ1-1; D might be TRBD1 (5 bases). The CDR3 consists of 14 residues. V was cut by 1 base and J by 0 bases, with 9 bases left in between. Germline V gives CDR1 DFQATT, CDR2 SNEGSKA (reference sequence). CDR3 nucleotides: TGCAGTGCTAGAGTAGACAGCCTGAACACTGAAGCTTTCTTT. It encodes CSARVDSLNTEAFF.

The gene calls are TRBV20-1 and TRBJ1-1; TRBD1 aligns across 7 bases. The germline V gene encodes CDR1 DFQATT and CDR2 SNEGSKA (reference sequence). J was trimmed by 0 bases and V by 6 bases; bases with no gene match: 16. CDR3 length equals 17 residues. The DNA for the CDR3 is TGCAGTGCGAGGAATGACAGGGAGAGTATGATGAACACTGAAGCTTTCTTT. Protein sequence: CSARNDRESMMNTEAFF.

This clonotype was seen ten or more times. This chain links TRBV5-6 with TRBJ2-4, with D perhaps TRBD1 (6 bases). The V and J ends lost 2 bases and 1 base respectively, with 7 bases between them. The CDR3 is made up of 14 amino acids. CDR1 is SGHDT and CDR2 is YYEEEE in the germline V gene. The CDR3 region is CASSFQGAKNIQYF. The CDR3 DNA is TGTGCCAGCAGCTTTCAGGGGGCCAAAAACATTCAGTACTTC.

At least ten counts were recorded for this clonotype. The chain joins TRBV5-8 to TRBJ2-1; tentatively, D is TRBD1 (5 bases). Germline V gene lookup returns CDR1 SGHTS and CDR2 YDEGEE. CDR3 length equals 15 residues. V gave up 6 bases and J gave up 4 bases, with 17 bases separating them. Here the CDR3 reads CASTPRQRAYNEQFF. CDR3 nucleotide sequence: TGTGCCAGCACCCCTCGACAGCGCGCTTACAATGAGCAGTTCTTC.

The chain joins TRBV5-8 to TRBJ2-1; TRBD1 matches 10 bases. Trimming at V came to 5 bases and at J to 9 bases, leaving 14 bases not matched to a gene. Germline V lookup: CDR1 SGHTS, CDR2 YDEGEE. There are 16 residues in the CDR3. This CDR3 is CASRSPDRGRLIEQFF. The CDR3 DNA follows: TGTGCCAGCAGATCCCCTGACAGGGGGCGTTTGATTGAGCAGTTCTTC.